This TCR beta chain is from a study of T-cell reconstitution after alpha-beta-depleted transplantation in children. A few counts support this clonotype. The antigen remains undetermined. The study's findings and limits: When one year had passed after transplant, most T-cell counts and diversity came from newly produced T cells. TCRbeta diversity was high at day 60 in some patients (a result of surviving recipient T cells and thymic progenitors).

V trimming: 6 bases; J trimming: 0 bases; junction bases outside the gene matches: 8. Germline CDR1 is SQVTM and CDR2 is ANQGSEA. CDR3 size: 16 residues. Using unique molecular identifiers, the investigators prepared the TCRbeta library. TCRdb called the PCR reads again in MiXCR, with one record for every CDR3 protein. The sample carries 300,000 to 350,000 distinct CDR3 sequences, 20% to 30% recorded once. The TCR originated in a male patient aged 5 to 17 who had a stem cell transplant for acute lymphoblastic leukemia, so the T cells may come from the graft donor. Specimen: PBMCs, mostly from graft donor cells, collected 180 days after TCRalphabeta/CD19-depleted stem cell transplant. J is TRBJ1-4 and V is TRBV29-1, with 9 bases aligning to TRBD1. For the CDR3, the DNA is TGCAGCGTAGTAGGACAGGGGTATGCAACTAATGAAAAACTGTTTTTT. It is translated as CSVVGQGYATNEKLFF.